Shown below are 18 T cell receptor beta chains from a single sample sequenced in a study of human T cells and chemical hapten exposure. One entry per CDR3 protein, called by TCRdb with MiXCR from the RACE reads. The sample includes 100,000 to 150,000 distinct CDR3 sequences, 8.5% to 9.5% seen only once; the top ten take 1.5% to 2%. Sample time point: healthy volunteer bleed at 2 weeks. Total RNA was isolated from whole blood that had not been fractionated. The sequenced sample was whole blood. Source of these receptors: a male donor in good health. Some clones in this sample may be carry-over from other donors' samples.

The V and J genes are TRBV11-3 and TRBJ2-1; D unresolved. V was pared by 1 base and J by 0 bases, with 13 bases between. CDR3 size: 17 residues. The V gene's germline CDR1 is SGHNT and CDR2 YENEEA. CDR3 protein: CASSLGPTASSYNEQFF. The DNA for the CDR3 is TGTGCCAGCAGCTTAGGTCCGACCGCTAGCTCCTACAATGAGCAGTTCTTC.

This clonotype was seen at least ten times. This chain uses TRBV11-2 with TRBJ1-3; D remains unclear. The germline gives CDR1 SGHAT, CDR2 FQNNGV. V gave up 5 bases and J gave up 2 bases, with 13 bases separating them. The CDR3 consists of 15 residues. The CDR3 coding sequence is TGTGCCAGCAGCGCACACCTCAGGACTGGAAACACCATATATTTT. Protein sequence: CASSAHLRTGNTIYF.

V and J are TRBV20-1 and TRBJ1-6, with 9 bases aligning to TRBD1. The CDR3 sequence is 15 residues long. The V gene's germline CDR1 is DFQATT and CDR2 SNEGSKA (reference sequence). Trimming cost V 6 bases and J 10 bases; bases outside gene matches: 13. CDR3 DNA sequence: TGCAGTGCCAGCCTCCGGGACAGGGTAGAGTCACCCCTCCACTTT. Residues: CSASLRDRVESPLHF.

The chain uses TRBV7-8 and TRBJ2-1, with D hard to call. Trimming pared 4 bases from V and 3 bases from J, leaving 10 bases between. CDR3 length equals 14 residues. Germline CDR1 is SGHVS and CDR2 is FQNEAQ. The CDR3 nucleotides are TGTGCCAGCAGCTCCCTATCAGACTACAATGAGCAGTTCTTC. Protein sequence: CASSSLSDYNEQFF.

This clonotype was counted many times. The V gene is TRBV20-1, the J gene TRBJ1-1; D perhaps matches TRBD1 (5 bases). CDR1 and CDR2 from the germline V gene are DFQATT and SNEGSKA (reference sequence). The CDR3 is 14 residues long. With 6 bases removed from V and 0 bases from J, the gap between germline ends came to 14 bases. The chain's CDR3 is CSAPMGQLNTEAFF. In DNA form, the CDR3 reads TGCAGTGCCCCGATGGGGCAGTTGAACACTGAAGCTTTCTTT.

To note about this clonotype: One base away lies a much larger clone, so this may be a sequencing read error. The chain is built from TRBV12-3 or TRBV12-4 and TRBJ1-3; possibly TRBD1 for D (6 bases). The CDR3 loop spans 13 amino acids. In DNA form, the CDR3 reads TGTGCCAGCAGTCCGGTGGGGACAAACACCACATATTTT. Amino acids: CASSPVGTNTTYF.

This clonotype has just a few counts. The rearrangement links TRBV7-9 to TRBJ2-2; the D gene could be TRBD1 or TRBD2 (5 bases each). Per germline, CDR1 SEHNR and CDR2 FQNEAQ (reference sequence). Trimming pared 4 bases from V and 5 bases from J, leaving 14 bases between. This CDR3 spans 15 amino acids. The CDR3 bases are TGTGCCAGCAGCTCTCTCGAAGGGGAGACCGGGGAGCTGTTTTTT. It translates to CASSSLEGETGELFF.

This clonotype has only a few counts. CDR3: CASSPNRGQGISNQPQHF. The CDR3 DNA follows: TGTGCCAGCTCACCCAACAGAGGACAGGGGATTAGCAATCAGCCCCAGCATTTT. This sequence joins TRBV18 and TRBJ1-5; 9 bases align to TRBD1. This CDR3 is built from 18 residues. Per germline, CDR1 KGHSH and CDR2 LQKENI. V lost 3 bases, J lost 0 bases, and 9 bases stayed unmatched.

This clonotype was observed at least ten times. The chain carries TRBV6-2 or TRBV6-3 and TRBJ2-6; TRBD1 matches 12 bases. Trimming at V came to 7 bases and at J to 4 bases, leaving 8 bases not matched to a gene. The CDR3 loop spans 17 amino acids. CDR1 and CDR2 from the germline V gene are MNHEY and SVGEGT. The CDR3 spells CASTPGQGALGANVLTF. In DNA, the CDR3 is TGTGCCAGCACCCCGGGACAGGGGGCCTTGGGGGCCAACGTCCTGACTTTC.

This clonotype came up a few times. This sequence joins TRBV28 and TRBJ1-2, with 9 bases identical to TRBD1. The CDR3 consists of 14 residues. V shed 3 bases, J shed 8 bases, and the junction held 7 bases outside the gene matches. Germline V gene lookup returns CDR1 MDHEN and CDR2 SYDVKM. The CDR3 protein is CASSLPTGGEGYTF. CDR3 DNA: TGTGCCAGCAGTTTGCCTACAGGGGGCGAGGGCTACACCTTC.

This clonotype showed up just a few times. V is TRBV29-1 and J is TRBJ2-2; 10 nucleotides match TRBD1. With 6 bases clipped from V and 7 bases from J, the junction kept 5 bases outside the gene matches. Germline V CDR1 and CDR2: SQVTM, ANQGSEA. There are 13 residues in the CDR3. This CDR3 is CSVGQGIGGELFF. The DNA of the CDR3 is TGCAGCGTGGGACAGGGGATCGGCGGGGAGCTGTTTTTT.

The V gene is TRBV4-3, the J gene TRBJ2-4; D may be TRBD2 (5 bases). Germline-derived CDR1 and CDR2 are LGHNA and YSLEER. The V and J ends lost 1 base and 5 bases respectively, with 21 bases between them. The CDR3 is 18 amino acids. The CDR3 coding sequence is TGCGCCAGCAGCCAAGGTAGAGGGAAGGGCCTTGTCCAAAACATTCAGTACTTC. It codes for CASSQGRGKGLVQNIQYF.

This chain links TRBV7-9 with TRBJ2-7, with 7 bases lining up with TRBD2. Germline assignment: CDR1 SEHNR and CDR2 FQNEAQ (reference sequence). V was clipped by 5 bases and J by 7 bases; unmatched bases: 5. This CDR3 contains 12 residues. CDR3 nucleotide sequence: TGTGCCAGCAGCCGACTAGCTTGGGAGCAGTACTTC. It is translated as CASSRLAWEQYF.

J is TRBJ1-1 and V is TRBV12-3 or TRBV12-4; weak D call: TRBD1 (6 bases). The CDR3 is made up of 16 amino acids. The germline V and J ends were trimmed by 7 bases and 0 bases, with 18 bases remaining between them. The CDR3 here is CASNDPGESMNTEAFF. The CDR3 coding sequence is TGTGCCAGCAACGACCCAGGGGAATCCATGAACACTGAAGCTTTCTTT.

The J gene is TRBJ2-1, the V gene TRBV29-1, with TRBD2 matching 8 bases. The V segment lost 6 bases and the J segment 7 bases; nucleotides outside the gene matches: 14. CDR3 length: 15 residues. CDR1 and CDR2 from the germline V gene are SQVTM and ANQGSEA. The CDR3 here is CSVALRLAPENEQFF. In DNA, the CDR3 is TGCAGCGTAGCCCTTAGACTAGCGCCTGAAAATGAGCAGTTCTTC.

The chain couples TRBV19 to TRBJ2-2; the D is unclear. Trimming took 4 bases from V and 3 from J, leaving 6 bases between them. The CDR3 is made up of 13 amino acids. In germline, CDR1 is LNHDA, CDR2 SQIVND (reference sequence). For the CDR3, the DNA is TGTGCCAGTAGTACTCGTTACACCGGGGAGCTGTTTTTT. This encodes CASSTRYTGELFF.

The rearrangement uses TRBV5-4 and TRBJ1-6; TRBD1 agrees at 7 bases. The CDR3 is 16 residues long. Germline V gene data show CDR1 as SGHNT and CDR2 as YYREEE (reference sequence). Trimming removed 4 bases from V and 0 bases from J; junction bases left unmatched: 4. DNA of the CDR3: TGTGCCAGCAGCCCAGGGGGGAGCTCCTATAATTCACCCCTCCACTTT. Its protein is CASSPGGSSYNSPLHF.

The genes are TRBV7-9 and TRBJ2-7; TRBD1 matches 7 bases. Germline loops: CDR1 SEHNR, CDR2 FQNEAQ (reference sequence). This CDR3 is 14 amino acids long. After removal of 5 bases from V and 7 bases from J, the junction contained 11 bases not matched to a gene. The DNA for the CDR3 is TGTGCCAGCAGCCAAGGGACAGCCCAAGGGGAGCAGTACTTC. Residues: CASSQGTAQGEQYF.